Listed below are T cell receptor beta chains from one sample, sequenced in a study of cytomegalovirus exposure and HLA in healthy donors. Clones were read by immunoSEQ multiplex PCR, and TCRdb kept only the in-frame ones, dropping some. The table shows 250,000 to 350,000 clones, with roughly two thirds occurring only once. Material: PBMCs. The receptors were gathered from a female donor in good health and CMV-seronegative. The CDR3 runs from the conserved cysteine through the conserved F or W.

J gene: TRBJ2-1
V gene: TRBV2
CDR3 protein: CASSARTGGGSEQFF

J gene: TRBJ2-7
V gene: TRBV13
CDR3 protein: CASSLFREFPHEQYF

J gene: TRBJ1-1
V gene: TRBV19
CDR3 protein: CASSNLGTGNTEAFF

J gene: TRBJ2-3
V gene: TRBV7-6
CDR3 protein: CASSLGKRPSGRTDTQYF

J gene: TRBJ1-3
V gene: TRBV7-8
CDR3 protein: CASSFGGQGSGNTIYF

J gene: TRBJ2-5
V gene: TRBV28
CDR3 protein: CASSLLGRGQETQYF

J gene: TRBJ1-1
V gene: TRBV6-4
CDR3 protein: CASSDSYSLGNTEAFF

J gene: TRBJ1-2
V gene: TRBV5-1
CDR3 protein: CASSFIGRGGGGYTF

J gene: TRBJ2-7
V gene: TRBV28
CDR3 protein: CASSYREQYF

J gene: TRBJ1-1
V gene: TRBV9
CDR3 protein: CASSAQIPGQGSTFPNTEAFF

J gene: TRBJ2-3
V gene: TRBV7-9
CDR3 protein: CASSLGTGATDTQYF

J gene: TRBJ1-5
V gene: TRBV7-2
CDR3 protein: CASSFDGNQPQHF

J gene: TRBJ1-1
V gene: TRBV4-2
CDR3 protein: CASSQDRTDTEAFF

J gene: TRBJ2-7
V gene: TRBV13
CDR3 protein: CASSLAQITRSSYEQYF

J gene: TRBJ1-6
V gene: TRBV6-1
CDR3 protein: CASSDPRVTGGSPLHF

J gene: TRBJ2-7
V gene: TRBV28
CDR3 protein: CASSSPSGTSYEQYF

J gene: TRBJ2-3
V gene: TRBV18
CDR3 protein: CASSPTLGREKTDTQYF

J gene: TRBJ2-1
V gene: TRBV29-1
CDR3 protein: CSAILYNEQFF

J gene: TRBJ1-4
V gene: TRBV19
CDR3 protein: CASSGGTATNEKLFF

J gene: TRBJ2-5
V gene: TRBV28
CDR3 protein: CASSLWRRQETQYF

J gene: TRBJ2-2
V gene: TRBV7-9
CDR3 protein: CASSLSWLGVTGELFF

J gene: TRBJ2-7
V gene: TRBV5-1
CDR3 protein: CASSLGHLSYEQYF

J gene: TRBJ2-2
V gene: TRBV11-2
CDR3 protein: CASSSQGANTGELFF

J gene: TRBJ1-4
V gene: TRBV6-6
CDR3 protein: CASSYPVTGGVKLFF

J gene: TRBJ2-5
V gene: TRBV7-7
CDR3 protein: CASSPHERVSETQYF

J gene: TRBJ1-1
V gene: TRBV29-1
CDR3 protein: CSVTQGGGTEAFF

J gene: TRBJ1-2
V gene: TRBV7-9
CDR3 protein: CSSSLPLTGIGNYGYTF

J gene: TRBJ2-7
V gene: TRBV19
CDR3 protein: CASNAGIAYEQYF